The rows below give T cell receptor beta chains drawn from one sample of a study of blood T cell repertoires in COVID-19. Method: immunoSEQ multiplex PCR; TCRdb's copy keeps in-frame clones and lacks some. The sample carries 50,000 or so clones, over 75% recorded once. Sequencing was done on a sample of peripheral blood. Every receptor here comes from a man older than 75 with COVID-19, enrolled during active disease. The CDR3 runs from the conserved cysteine through the conserved F or W. The D gene is left open where the match is weak. A row's size may be missing; if present it is once, few, many or a size class.

V: TRBV6-5; size: once; D: .; J: TRBJ1-1; CDR3: CASSYSGQLTEAFF; DNA: TGTGCCAGCAGTTACTCCGGACAGCTCACTGAAGCTTTCTTT
V: TRBV3-1/TRBV3-2; size: few; D: TRBD1; J: TRBJ1-2; CDR3: CASSQTGGGGYTF; DNA: TGTGCCAGCAGCCAGACAGGGGGCGGTGGCTACACCTTC
V: TRBV6-1; size: once; D: .; J: TRBJ1-6; CDR3: CASSPRGYNSPLHF; DNA: TGTGCCAGCAGCCCCCGCGGGTATAATTCACCCCTCCACTTT
V: TRBV6-1; size: .; D: .; J: TRBJ1-1; CDR3: CASSDGQKAFF; DNA: TGTGCCAGCAGTGACGGACAGAAAGCTTTCTTT
V: TRBV7-9; size: .; D: .; J: TRBJ1-1; CDR3: CASSLEGDTEAFF; DNA: TGTGCCAGCAGCTTAGAAGGGGACACTGAAGCTTTCTTT
V: TRBV5-1; size: .; D: TRBD2; J: TRBJ2-1; CDR3: CASSSSSGRAEQFF; DNA: TGCGCCAGCAGCTCCTCTAGCGGGAGGGCCGAACAGTTCTTC
V: TRBV28; size: .; D: TRBD1; J: TRBJ1-5; CDR3: CASRVRVDRGHQPQHF; DNA: TGTGCCAGCAGGGTACGTGTGGACAGGGGCCATCAGCCCCAGCATTTT
V: TRBV5-8; size: .; D: .; J: TRBJ2-1; CDR3: CASSRLVYNEQFF; DNA: TGTGCCAGCAGCCGATTAGTGTACAATGAGCAGTTCTTC
V: TRBV19; size: .; D: .; J: TRBJ1-2; CDR3: CASSIGGFNGYTF; DNA: TGTGCCAGTAGTATCGGGGGTTTCAATGGCTACACCTTC
V: TRBV29-1; size: few; D: .; J: TRBJ1-2; CDR3: CSVLGGSSKYGYTF; DNA: TGCAGCGTCCTAGGTGGCAGTTCCAAATACGGCTACACCTTC
V: TRBV2; size: .; D: .; J: TRBJ2-5; CDR3: CASSPGTETQYF; DNA: TGTGCCAGCTCCCCGGGAACCGAGACCCAGTACTTC
V: TRBV6-5; size: .; D: .; J: TRBJ1-5; CDR3: CASDEGTHSNQPQHF; DNA: TGTGCCAGCGACGAGGGAACCCATAGCAATCAGCCCCAGCATTTT
V: TRBV7-9; size: .; D: TRBD1; J: TRBJ1-4; CDR3: CASSLGQGDEKLFF; DNA: TGTGCCAGCAGCCTTGGACAGGGGGATGAAAAACTGTTTTTT
V: TRBV30; size: .; D: .; J: TRBJ2-2; CDR3: CAWRFVSGYTGELFF; DNA: TGTGCCTGGAGATTCGTCTCAGGGTACACCGGGGAGCTGTTTTTT
V: TRBV28; size: few; D: TRBD1; J: TRBJ2-7; CDR3: CASRSSTGAYEQYF; DNA: TGTGCCAGCAGGTCCTCGACAGGGGCCTACGAGCAGTACTTC
V: TRBV28; size: .; D: .; J: TRBJ1-1; CDR3: CASSIPDSPLGAFF; DNA: TGTGCCAGCAGCATACCGGACAGTCCCCTAGGGGCTTTCTTT
V: TRBV5-4; size: .; D: .; J: TRBJ1-3; CDR3: CASSSPGAGNTIYF; DNA: TGTGCCAGCAGCTCCCCGGGGGCTGGAAACACCATATATTTT
V: TRBV11-3; size: .; D: TRBD1; J: TRBJ2-7; CDR3: CASSSPGQGEEQYF; DNA: TGTGCCAGCAGCTCCCCGGGACAGGGAGAGGAGCAGTACTTC
V: TRBV13; size: .; D: .; J: TRBJ1-2; CDR3: CASSPSGYGYTF; DNA: TGTGCCAGCAGCCCCTCCGGCTATGGCTACACCTTC
V: TRBV7-2; size: .; D: .; J: TRBJ1-1; CDR3: CASSLSGWSNTEAFF; DNA: TGTGCCAGCAGCCTTTCGGGGTGGTCAAACACTGAAGCTTTCTTT
V: TRBV3-1/TRBV3-2; size: .; D: TRBD1; J: TRBJ1-2; CDR3: CASSQLTGEYGYTF; DNA: TGTGCCAGCAGCCAGTTGACAGGGGAATATGGCTACACCTTC
V: TRBV5-1; size: .; D: TRBD1; J: TRBJ1-2; CDR3: CASSPGGTGSGYTF; DNA: TGCGCCAGCAGCCCCGGGGGGACAGGGTCTGGCTACACCTTC
V: TRBV5-4; size: .; D: TRBD2; J: TRBJ2-1; CDR3: CASSVPSGRAGNEQFF; DNA: TGTGCCAGCAGCGTCCCTAGCGGGAGGGCCGGCAATGAGCAGTTCTTC
V: TRBV12-3/TRBV12-4; size: .; D: .; J: TRBJ1-1; CDR3: CASSPNTEAFF; DNA: TGTGCCAGCAGTCCAAACACTGAAGCTTTCTTT
V: TRBV19; size: .; D: .; J: TRBJ2-2; CDR3: CASSSWTANTGELFF; DNA: TGTGCCAGTAGTTCTTGGACAGCGAACACCGGGGAGCTGTTTTTT
V: TRBV7-9; size: .; D: .; J: TRBJ1-2; CDR3: CASISTQGRYGYTF; DNA: TGTGCCAGCATCTCCACGCAGGGTCGGTATGGCTACACCTTC
V: TRBV5-4; size: once; D: TRBD1; J: TRBJ1-2; CDR3: CASSSRQGSYGYTF; DNA: TGTGCCAGCAGCTCTCGACAGGGGTCTTATGGCTACACCTTC
V: TRBV7-9; size: .; D: .; J: TRBJ1-1; CDR3: CASSPAYSQNTEAFF; DNA: TGTGCCAGCAGCCCGGCTTACAGCCAGAACACTGAAGCTTTCTTT
V: TRBV3-1/TRBV3-2; size: .; D: .; J: TRBJ1-2; CDR3: CASSHTANYGYTF; DNA: TGTGCCAGCAGCCATACAGCTAACTATGGCTACACCTTC
V: TRBV9; size: .; D: .; J: TRBJ2-2; CDR3: CASSVEQGGTGELFF; DNA: TGTGCCAGCAGCGTAGAGCAGGGCGGCACCGGGGAGCTGTTTTTT
V: TRBV5-1; size: .; D: TRBD2; J: TRBJ2-3; CDR3: CASNLAGGRTDTQYF; DNA: TGCGCCAGCAACTTAGCGGGAGGGAGGACAGATACGCAGTATTTT
V: TRBV27; size: .; D: TRBD2; J: TRBJ2-1; CDR3: CASSRTSGGLNEQFF; DNA: TGTGCCAGCAGTCGGACTAGCGGGGGGTTGAATGAGCAGTTCTTC
V: TRBV24-1; size: .; D: .; J: TRBJ2-2; CDR3: CATSERSTGELFF; DNA: TGTGCCACCAGTGAAAGGAGTACCGGGGAGCTGTTTTTT
V: TRBV12-5; size: .; D: .; J: TRBJ2-2; CDR3: CASGLKPPGQNTGELFF; DNA: TGTGCTAGTGGTCTCAAACCTCCGGGACAGAACACCGGGGAGCTGTTTTTT
V: TRBV10-3; size: .; D: .; J: TRBJ2-6; CDR3: CAISDNRAAGANVLTF; DNA: TGTGCCATCAGTGATAACAGGGCGGCTGGGGCCAACGTCCTGACTTTC
V: TRBV3-1/TRBV3-2; size: .; D: .; J: TRBJ2-1; CDR3: CASSQKRSTYNEQFF; DNA: TGTGCCAGCAGCCAGAAGCGGTCAACCTACAATGAGCAGTTCTTC
V: TRBV2; size: .; D: TRBD1; J: TRBJ1-2; CDR3: CASRGTGPNYGYTF; DNA: TGTGCCAGCAGGGGGACAGGCCCAAACTATGGCTACACCTTC
V: TRBV4-3; size: .; D: .; J: TRBJ1-1; CDR3: CASSQVEGRTEAFF; DNA: TGCGCCAGCAGCCAAGTTGAAGGGAGGACTGAAGCTTTCTTT
V: TRBV10-3; size: .; D: .; J: TRBJ1-2; CDR3: CAISESTAGYTF; DNA: TGTGCCATCAGTGAGTCAACAGCTGGCTACACCTTC
V: TRBV27; size: .; D: TRBD2; J: TRBJ2-2; CDR3: CASSLSGRDTGELFF; DNA: TGTGCCAGCAGTTTATCTGGGAGGGACACCGGGGAGCTGTTTTTT
V: TRBV6-2/TRBV6-3; size: .; D: TRBD1; J: TRBJ1-4; CDR3: CASSYSSTGGSKEKLFF; DNA: TGTGCCAGCAGTTACTCCTCTACAGGGGGCTCGAAAGAAAAACTGTTTTTT
V: TRBV6-5; size: .; D: .; J: TRBJ1-3; CDR3: CASTNSYSGNTIYF; DNA: TGTGCCAGCACGAACAGCTACTCTGGAAACACCATATATTTT
V: TRBV9; size: .; D: TRBD1; J: TRBJ2-7; CDR3: CASCGDREGEQYF; DNA: TGTGCCAGCTGCGGGGACAGGGAAGGCGAGCAGTACTTC
V: TRBV7-2; size: .; D: .; J: TRBJ2-2; CDR3: CASSLISAAGELFF; DNA: TGTGCCAGCAGCTTAATTTCGGCGGCCGGGGAGCTGTTTTTT
V: TRBV6-5; size: few; D: TRBD1; J: TRBJ1-1; CDR3: CASSYTTGEAFF; DNA: TGTGCCAGCAGTTACACCACAGGGGAGGCTTTCTTT
V: TRBV6-6; size: .; D: .; J: TRBJ1-4; CDR3: CATRPGNEKLFF; DNA: TGTGCCACGCGCCCGGGGAATGAAAAACTGTTTTTT
V: TRBV18; size: .; D: .; J: TRBJ2-5; CDR3: CASSPLPGETQYF; DNA: TGTGCCAGCTCACCACTTCCAGGAGAGACCCAGTACTTC
V: TRBV19; size: .; D: .; J: TRBJ2-1; CDR3: CASTRVGSYNEQFF; DNA: TGTGCCAGTACGCGGGTAGGCTCCTACAATGAGCAGTTCTTC
V: TRBV18; size: .; D: .; J: TRBJ2-5; CDR3: CASSPPLQVETQYF; DNA: TGTGCCAGCTCACCACCGCTCCAGGTTGAGACCCAGTACTTC
V: TRBV10-3; size: .; D: TRBD1; J: TRBJ1-4; CDR3: CAISYRQGSNEKLFF; DNA: TGTGCCATCAGCTACCGACAGGGGTCCAATGAAAAACTGTTTTTT
V: TRBV5-1; size: .; D: .; J: TRBJ2-2; CDR3: CASSSSGGTGELFF; DNA: TGCGCCAGCAGCTCCTCGGGTGGCACCGGGGAGCTGTTTTTT
V: TRBV6-5; size: few; D: .; J: TRBJ1-1; CDR3: CASRRQSEAFF; DNA: TGTGCCAGCAGAAGACAGTCTGAAGCTTTCTTT
V: TRBV10-3; size: .; D: TRBD1; J: TRBJ2-4; CDR3: CAISAPPGQGENIQYF; DNA: TGTGCCATCAGTGCCCCCCCGGGACAGGGTGAAAACATTCAGTACTTC
V: TRBV19; size: .; D: .; J: TRBJ1-4; CDR3: CASSIAGLNNEKLFF; DNA: TGTGCCAGTAGTATTGCAGGACTCAATAATGAAAAACTGTTTTTT
V: TRBV12-3/TRBV12-4; size: once; D: .; J: TRBJ1-1; CDR3: CASRSGAPIPAFF; DNA: TGTGCCAGCAGGTCAGGGGCGCCGATCCCAGCTTTCTTT
V: TRBV5-1; size: .; D: TRBD2; J: TRBJ2-7; CDR3: CASSPWTSGGTYEQYF; DNA: TGCGCCAGCAGCCCTTGGACTAGCGGGGGAACCTACGAGCAGTACTTC
V: TRBV9; size: few; D: .; J: TRBJ1-5; CDR3: CASSVAPNQPQHF; DNA: TGTGCCAGCAGCGTAGCTCCCAATCAGCCCCAGCATTTT
V: TRBV4-2; size: .; D: .; J: TRBJ1-2; CDR3: CASSQASDRSYGYTF; DNA: TGTGCCAGCAGCCAAGCGAGCGACAGAAGCTATGGCTACACCTTC
V: TRBV10-1; size: .; D: .; J: TRBJ1-2; CDR3: CASSELSGKTF; DNA: TGCGCCAGCAGTGAGTTGTCAGGCAAGACCTTC
V: TRBV6-6; size: once; D: .; J: TRBJ1-5; CDR3: CASVGGSNQPQHF; DNA: TGTGCCAGCGTCGGGGGTAGCAATCAGCCCCAGCATTTT